This T cell receptor (beta chain) was identified in a study of regulatory T cells in long-lasting Graves disease. Study-wide findings and caveats: Authors noted too few samples as a limitation.

This clonotype was recorded many times. Its antigen is currently unknown. Building of the TCR beta libraries involved iRepertoire HTBI primers and Arm-PCR of CDR3 regions. Each CDR3 protein is one row after TCRdb ran MiXCR on the multiplex PCR reads. Counted here are about 530,000 distinct CDR3 sequences, roughly 16% occurring once; the ten biggest clones make up roughly 25%. J lost 4 bases, V lost 3 bases, and 2 bases had no gene match. This CDR3 region has 13 residues. Time point defined: newly diagnosed GD, antithyroid drugs for less than 3 months. RNA isolated from PBMCs was used to make the TCR library. The same sample was also used in a study of T cells in Graves' hyperthyroidism and ophthalmopathy.

The chain combines TRBV12-3 or TRBV12-4 with TRBJ1-1, with 7 bases that match TRBD1. The TCR sequence derives from a woman between 40 and 65 years old with Graves disease. The material sequenced was peripheral blood mononuclear cells (PBMCs), taken at new diagnosis, from a patient treated with antithyroid drugs. CDR3 in amino acids: CASSFRQGTEAFF. CDR3 coding DNA: TGTGCCAGCAGTTTCCGACAGGGCACTGAAGCTTTCTTT.